The 6 T cell receptor beta chains below were found in one sample sequenced in a study of graft-versus-host responses after intestinal transplantation. Processed graft tissue released its intraepithelial and lamina propria lymphocytes. Libraries were prepared by immunoSEQ multiplex PCR; TCRdb keeps only in-frame clonotypes and omits some of them. The sample includes roughly 9,600 clones, approximately 86% of them seen just once. Sequenced here: ileum tissue, sampled roughly 710 days after intestinal transplantation. The receptors stem from a human patient who received an intestinal transplant, so some T cells may come from the graft donor.

V gene TRBV7-9 combines with J gene TRBJ1-6; 9 nucleotides agree with TRBD1. V dropped 1 base and J dropped 7; count of bases not matched to a gene: 5. Germline V gene sequence: CDR1 SEHNR, CDR2 FQNEAQ (reference sequence). CDR3 length: 16 amino acids. CDR3 sequence: CASSLEGGTGNSPLHF. The CDR3 region has the DNA TGTGCCAGCAGCTTAGAGGGGGGGACAGGGAATTCACCCCTCCACTTT. The complete variable domain, with remaining parts taken from reference TRBV7-9 and TRBJ1-6, reads DTGVSQNPRHKITKRGQNVTFRCDPISEHNRLYWYRQTLGQGPEFLTYFQNEAQLEKSRLLSDRFSAERPKGSFSTLEIQRTEQGDSAMYLCASSLEGGTGNSPLHFGNGTRLTVT.

V gene TRBV6-1 combines with J gene TRBJ2-7, with 9 bases fitting TRBD2. Looked up from germline, CDR1 is MNHNS and CDR2 is SASEGT. J gave up 2 bases and V 2 bases, and 4 bases lay outside the gene matches. The CDR3 is made up of 15 amino acids. The DNA of the CDR3 is TGTGCCAGCAGTGAATCGGCGGGAGGGCCCTACGAGCAGTACTTC. Protein: CASSESAGGPYEQYF.

The chain uses TRBV21-1 and TRBJ2-7; the table assigns TRBD2, which was not confirmed against the DNA. TRBV21-1 is listed as a pseudogene. This CDR3 contains 15 residues. The CDR3, as DNA: TGTGCCAGCAGCAACACGACTAGCGGGAATTACGAGCAGTACTTC. Residues: CASSNTTSGNYEQYF.

The CDR3 coding sequence is TGTGCCAGCAGTTACTCCAGGGCCTATAGCAATCAGCCCCAGCATTTT. Encoded protein: CASSYSRAYSNQPQHF. This chain uses TRBV6-5 with TRBJ1-5; possible D gene TRBD1, 5 bases. CDR3 size: 16 residues. CDR1 and CDR2 from the germline V gene are MNHEY and SVGAGI. Trimming left V 0 bases short and J 0 bases short, with 9 bases between.

J is TRBJ2-7 and V is TRBV19; 9 bases are a match to TRBD1. Germline V gene lookup returns CDR1 LNHDA and CDR2 SQIVND (reference sequence). Losses at the gene ends were 5 bases for V and 1 base for J; bases not matched to a gene: 9. CDR3 length: 16 residues. CDR3 in amino acids: CASSRKGQGISYEQYF. As DNA, the CDR3 is TGTGCCAGTAGTCGTAAGGGACAGGGAATTTCCTACGAGCAGTACTTC.

This clone was seen only once. The chain employs TRBV7-9 and TRBJ1-2, with D tentatively TRBD1 (6 bases). The germline V and J ends were trimmed by 4 bases and 2 bases, with 14 bases remaining between them. The CDR3 is 15 amino acids. Germline CDR1 and CDR2: SEHNR and FQNEAQ (reference sequence). The CDR3 bases are TGTGCCAGCAGCTCCCCCGGGCAGGGGAACTATGGCTACACCTTC. This codes for CASSSPGQGNYGYTF.